This T cell receptor beta chain was captured by sequencing in a study of naive and memory T cell subsets. The CDR3 extends over 11 amino acids. An equimolar mix of two oligonucleotides served as the beta constant-region primer for TRBC1 and TRBC2. In TCRdb, the UMI-ligation and nested PCR reads were re-called with MiXCR into one record per CDR3 protein. The repertoire has roughly 140,000 distinct CDR3 sequences, over 15% of them found once; the top ten carry just over 0.14%. Notes on this clonotype: Its ends do not fully match the called genes, so a read error is possible.

What was sequenced was naive CD4+ T cells from blood. This clonotype originated in a human donor in good health. The chain is built from TRBV12-3 or TRBV12-4 and TRBJ2-1, with TRBD2 as a possible D gene (5 bases). CDR3 in DNA: TGTGCCAGCAGTTTAGCGAATGGAGCGGCCTTC. Residues: CASSLANGAAF.